The present entry profiles one T cell receptor (beta chain) with its context. Some clones are missing from TCRdb's copy, which holds only in-frame ones; the method was immunoSEQ multiplex PCR. The repertoire has about 94,000 clones, just under 95% of them found once; the top ten carry roughly 0.81%. CDR1 and CDR2 (germline): SGHNT, YYREEE (reference sequence). The CDR3 sequence is 13 residues long. V shed 7 bases, J shed 0 bases, and the junction held 3 bases outside the gene matches. The entry originates in a study of T cell changes during pregnancy in multiple sclerosis. The rearrangement joins TRBV5-4 to TRBJ2-7, with TRBD1 matching 8 bases. The sequence derives from a female donor with multiple sclerosis, enrolled in a pregnancy study. Sequenced here: peripheral blood, sampled in the third trimester of pregnancy. The CDR3 sequence: CASSGQASYEQYF. Here the CDR3 DNA reads TGTGCCAGCTCGGGACAGGCCTCCTACGAGCAGTACTTC.